Listed below are T cell receptor beta chains from one sample, sequenced in a study of early T cells in non-severe SARS-CoV-2 infection. TCRdb redid the calling of the 5' RACE reads with MiXCR, one entry per CDR3 protein. The profile shows 98,000 or so distinct CDR3 sequences, roughly 11% of them singletons. Sequencing was done on a sample of whole blood. Every receptor here comes from an adult who was a healthcare worker with PCR-confirmed SARS-CoV-2 infection or an uninfected control (not recorded which). The CDR3 runs from the conserved cysteine through the conserved F or W.

>TRBV5-1|TRBJ1-4
CASSLGGVQNEKLFF
>TRBV20-1|TRBJ2-2
CSAPHSGNLVRELFF
>TRBV7-6|TRBJ2-5
CASSRRQGRETQYF
>TRBV7-9|TRBJ1-5
CASSRVRTGDNQPQHF
>TRBV6-1|TRBJ2-4
CASSEAPGGTSGQQYF
>TRBV10-3|TRBJ2-7
CAISDGGGYRGKLYEQYF
>TRBV20-1|TRBJ1-1
CSARGPRGNAEAFF
>TRBV12-3/TRBV12-4|TRBJ2-7
CASSLRDYRYEQYF
>TRBV18|TRBJ2-5
CASSPRGEQETQYF
>TRBV10-3|TRBJ2-1
CAISADRDTYNEQFF
>TRBV4-2|TRBJ2-3
CASSLGKGFQASTDTQYF
>TRBV7-9|TRBJ2-1
CASSQDGTGRYNEQFF
>TRBV25-1|TRBJ1-2
CASTRGRNGYTF
>TRBV5-1|TRBJ2-5
CASSFQRQETQYF
>TRBV6-4|TRBJ1-5
CASSVGDPRDSDDQPQHF
>TRBV19|TRBJ2-1
CASSPRGHYNEQFF
>TRBV4-2|TRBJ2-2
CASSPGQGLATGTGELFF
>TRBV20-1|TRBJ1-5
CSASDWGTELSRNQPQHF
>TRBV12-5|TRBJ2-3
CASGLFPGTTDTQYF
>TRBV27|TRBJ2-5
CASSPRTFQETQYF
>TRBV7-2|TRBJ1-5
CASSLWGDNNQPQHF
>TRBV2|TRBJ2-1
CASHNDKEFF
>TRBV11-2|TRBJ2-5
CASSRQDLAGQETQYF
>TRBV4-1|TRBJ2-1
CASSLPGGSYNEQFF
>TRBV19|TRBJ1-4
CASSQDLIEKLFF
>TRBV18|TRBJ2-7
CASSPRSGDGSYEQYF
>TRBV10-3|TRBJ2-1
CAIGRDSNNEQFF
>TRBV18|TRBJ1-5
CASSGGGYNQPQHF
>TRBV7-2|TRBJ2-2
CASSLGLAGSTGELFF
>TRBV20-1|TRBJ1-5
CSAVLQAYSNQPQHF
>TRBV30|TRBJ2-7
CAWKRGSSYEQYF
>TRBV9|TRBJ2-1
CASSAGVGGPHEQFF
>TRBV11-2|TRBJ2-5
CASSSLAVQETQYF
>TRBV24-1|TRBJ1-2
CATSDKTGYGYTF
>TRBV6-2/TRBV6-3|TRBJ2-3
CASRTTGGTDTQYF
>TRBV2|TRBJ2-7
CASSDASGGAGQYF